A selection of T cell receptor beta chains follows, all from one sample in a study. TCRdb independently ran MiXCR on the RT-PCR reads; one entry per CDR3 protein. The sample carries almost 700,000 distinct CDR3 sequences, 14% recorded once. The sequenced sample consisted of memory CD4+ T cells from blood. The source of these receptors is a female donor in good health, serving as a healthy control. CDR3s include the opening cysteine and the closing phenylalanine or tryptophan. D genes are given only for firm matches. The size field is filled for only some rows; it gives once, few, many or a size class.

V: TRBV11-2
size: few
D: TRBD1
J: TRBJ2-3
DNA: TGTGCCAGCAGCCCCCGCATGAGACAGGGAACAGATACGCAGTATTTT
CDR3: CASSPRMRQGTDTQYF

V: TRBV7-2
size: few
D: -
J: TRBJ2-7
DNA: TGTGCCAGCAGCTTCCGACAGGACTACGAGCAGTACTTC
CDR3: CASSFRQDYEQYF

V: TRBV5-1
size: few
D: TRBD1
J: TRBJ2-2
DNA: TGCGCCAGCAGCTTGGTTTTGGACAGGGGGACCGGGGAGCTGTTTTTT
CDR3: CASSLVLDRGTGELFF

V: TRBV20-1
size: -
D: -
J: TRBJ2-7
DNA: TGCAGTGCTAGCCACATACAGGGTTCCCCCTACGAGCAGTACTTC
CDR3: CSASHIQGSPYEQYF

V: TRBV29-1
size: many
D: -
J: TRBJ2-4
DNA: TGCAGCGTTGAAGATCGAACGGCTACGTATCAAGCCAAAAACATTCAGTACTTC
CDR3: CSVEDRTATYQAKNIQYF

V: TRBV28
size: -
D: -
J: TRBJ2-5
DNA: TGTGCCAGCAGTTTTAGTGGGCCCGGGACCCAGTACTTC
CDR3: CASSFSGPGTQYF

V: TRBV4-1
size: few
D: -
J: TRBJ1-4
DNA: TGCGCCAGCAGCCAAGCCTTGACAGCTACTAATGAAAAACTGTTTTTT
CDR3: CASSQALTATNEKLFF

V: TRBV24-1
size: few
D: -
J: TRBJ1-4
DNA: TGTGCCACCAGTGACGGCAGGGCATTCGGTGAAAAACTGTTTTTT
CDR3: CATSDGRAFGEKLFF

V: TRBV6-6
size: -
D: -
J: TRBJ2-1
DNA: TGTGCCAGCAGTTCACAGGGATCCTACAATGAGCATTTCTTC
CDR3: CASSSQGSYNEHFF

V: TRBV6-1
size: few
D: -
J: TRBJ1-2
DNA: TGTGCCAGCAGTGATGCGGGTTGGGGGATTGGCGGCTATGGCTACACCTTC
CDR3: CASSDAGWGIGGYGYTF

V: TRBV9
size: -
D: -
J: TRBJ1-3
DNA: TGTGCCAGCAGTCCAGGGGTGGCGGGAAACACCATATATTTT
CDR3: CASSPGVAGNTIYF

V: TRBV5-1
size: -
D: -
J: TRBJ2-3
DNA: TGCGCCAGCAGCGACGGCCCGACTAGCACAGATACGCAGTATTTT
CDR3: CASSDGPTSTDTQYF

V: TRBV6-1
size: -
D: -
J: TRBJ1-2
DNA: TGTGCCAGCAGTGATTCCGGGAGACCCCTCCTCTATGGCTACACCTTC
CDR3: CASSDSGRPLLYGYTF

V: TRBV12-3/TRBV12-4
size: many
D: TRBD2
J: TRBJ2-3
DNA: TGTGCCAGCAGCATACTAGCGAGCACAGATACGCAGTATTTT
CDR3: CASSILASTDTQYF

V: TRBV20-1
size: few
D: -
J: TRBJ2-7
DNA: TGCAGTGCTAGAGATCACAGCCGACCTAACAACTACGAGCAGTACTTC
CDR3: CSARDHSRPNNYEQYF

V: TRBV6-6
size: many
D: -
J: TRBJ2-1
DNA: TGTGCCACGGAACAACAGGGTGTCACCTACAATGAGCAGTTCTTC
CDR3: CATEQQGVTYNEQFF

V: TRBV6-5
size: -
D: TRBD1
J: TRBJ1-2
DNA: TGTGCCAGCAGATCACAGGGGATAAATGGCTACACCTTC
CDR3: CASRSQGINGYTF

V: TRBV12-3/TRBV12-4
size: many
D: -
J: TRBJ2-5
DNA: TGTGCCAGCAGTTTGAATACCGAAGAGACCCAGTACTTC
CDR3: CASSLNTEETQYF

V: TRBV6-2/TRBV6-3
size: -
D: -
J: TRBJ2-7
DNA: TGTGCCAGCACCTCAGACAGGTCGGTCGCCTACGAGCAGTACTTC
CDR3: CASTSDRSVAYEQYF

V: TRBV20-1
size: few
D: TRBD2
J: TRBJ2-1
DNA: TGCAGTGCTGCGAAGGCTAGCGGGAGAACGGGAAATGAGCAGTTCTTC
CDR3: CSAAKASGRTGNEQFF

V: TRBV12-3/TRBV12-4
size: many
D: -
J: TRBJ1-1
DNA: TGTGCCAGCAGCCGAGGGGGACCGAACACTGAAGCTTTCTTT
CDR3: CASSRGGPNTEAFF

V: TRBV27
size: many
D: TRBD2
J: TRBJ2-1
DNA: TGTGCCAGCAGTTTCCGGGGACTAGCGGGAGCTTACAATGAGCAGTTCTTC
CDR3: CASSFRGLAGAYNEQFF

V: TRBV4-3
size: -
D: -
J: TRBJ1-5
DNA: TGCGCCAGCAGTTCCGCCCTCTTTAGCAATCAGCCCCAGCATTTT
CDR3: CASSSALFSNQPQHF

V: TRBV7-2
size: -
D: TRBD2
J: TRBJ2-5
DNA: TGTGCCAGCAGCGTTACCGGGACTAGCGGGGGGGCCCTAGAGACCCAGTACTTC
CDR3: CASSVTGTSGGALETQYF

V: TRBV12-3/TRBV12-4
size: -
D: -
J: TRBJ2-2
DNA: TGTGCCAGCAGTTTCTTGGGGGCTAGGGACACCGGGGAGCCGTTTTTT
CDR3: CASSFLGARDTGEPFF

V: TRBV14
size: many
D: -
J: TRBJ2-5
DNA: TGTGCCAGCAGCCAAGATGTTCAGACCCAGTACTTC
CDR3: CASSQDVQTQYF

V: TRBV7-2
size: -
D: -
J: TRBJ2-7
DNA: TGTGCCAGCAGCCCGCAGGGTCTAGAGGCCTACGAGCAGTACTTC
CDR3: CASSPQGLEAYEQYF

V: TRBV28
size: few
D: -
J: TRBJ1-2
DNA: TGTGCCGGACAAGGGCAGGGCGCCTATGGCTACACCTTC
CDR3: CAGQGQGAYGYTF

V: TRBV10-3
size: -
D: TRBD1
J: TRBJ2-1
DNA: TGTGCCGCCGAATCCGGGACAGGGTATACGTTCTTC
CDR3: CAAESGTGYTFF

V: TRBV2
size: -
D: -
J: TRBJ2-3
DNA: TGTGCCAGCAGCGGAAGCCGCTTTGATACGCAGTATTTT
CDR3: CASSGSRFDTQYF

V: TRBV6-5
size: many
D: -
J: TRBJ2-7
DNA: TGTGCCAGCATAGGGGACCGAACCTACGAGCAGTACTTC
CDR3: CASIGDRTYEQYF

V: TRBV15
size: few
D: -
J: TRBJ2-7
DNA: TGTGCCACCAGCACGGGGAACGAGCAGTACTTC
CDR3: CATSTGNEQYF

V: TRBV9
size: -
D: -
J: TRBJ2-7
DNA: TGTGCCAGCAGCGCCACCCGGACTGCCTCCTCCTACGAGCAGTACTTC
CDR3: CASSATRTASSYEQYF

V: TRBV6-2/TRBV6-3
size: -
D: TRBD2
J: TRBJ2-7
DNA: TGTGCCAGCACCGTAGGACTAGCGGGAGTTCAGGCGCAGTACTTC
CDR3: CASTVGLAGVQAQYF

V: TRBV5-1
size: few
D: -
J: TRBJ2-7
DNA: TGCGCCAGCAGTGCTTGGAGAGGTACGGGCGACGAGCAGTACTTC
CDR3: CASSAWRGTGDEQYF

V: TRBV4-1
size: -
D: -
J: TRBJ1-4
DNA: TGCGCCAGCAGCCTGGCAGGGACCGATGAAAAACTGTTTTTT
CDR3: CASSLAGTDEKLFF

V: TRBV7-3
size: -
D: TRBD1
J: TRBJ2-3
DNA: TGTGCCAGCAGCTCGGACAGGCTCACAGATACGCAGTATTTT
CDR3: CASSSDRLTDTQYF

V: TRBV12-3/TRBV12-4
size: many
D: -
J: TRBJ1-2
DNA: TGTGCCAGCAGCCCTGAGCAGGTTTATGGCTACACCTTC
CDR3: CASSPEQVYGYTF

V: TRBV7-2
size: many
D: -
J: TRBJ1-2
DNA: TGTGCCAGCAGCGTAGACAGTAACTATGGCTACACCTTC
CDR3: CASSVDSNYGYTF

V: TRBV29-1
size: -
D: -
J: TRBJ1-1
DNA: TGCAGCGTTACAATGGGAGGGAACACTGAAGCTTTCTTT
CDR3: CSVTMGGNTEAFF

V: TRBV5-1
size: many
D: -
J: TRBJ2-1
DNA: TGCGCCAGCAGCTTGTCTACTAGCCAGTTATACAATGAGCAGTTCTTC
CDR3: CASSLSTSQLYNEQFF

V: TRBV12-3/TRBV12-4
size: -
D: TRBD2
J: TRBJ2-1
DNA: TGTGCCAGCACCCTACTAGCGGGAATACGCAATGAGCAGTTCTTC
CDR3: CASTLLAGIRNEQFF

V: TRBV5-1
size: -
D: TRBD1
J: TRBJ2-2
DNA: TGCGCCAGCAGCCACCCGACAGGGTCGAACACCGGGGAGCTGTTTTTT
CDR3: CASSHPTGSNTGELFF

V: TRBV5-6
size: few
D: -
J: TRBJ1-1
DNA: TGTGCCAGCAGCCGGCGATGGTCAGGGCACACTGAAGCTTTCTTT
CDR3: CASSRRWSGHTEAFF

V: TRBV13
size: few
D: TRBD2
J: TRBJ2-7
DNA: TGTGCCAGCAGCCGTTGGACTAGCGGAAACGAGCAGTACTTC
CDR3: CASSRWTSGNEQYF

V: TRBV20-1
size: -
D: -
J: TRBJ1-1
DNA: TGCAGTGCCCTTGCCCCTGAAGCTTTCTTT
CDR3: CSALAPEAFF

V: TRBV5-1
size: -
D: TRBD2
J: TRBJ2-1
DNA: TGCGCCAGCAGCTCCAGTCCCGGGACTACGTACAATGAGCAGTTCTTC
CDR3: CASSSSPGTTYNEQFF

V: TRBV28
size: few
D: -
J: TRBJ1-3
DNA: TGTGCCAGCAGTTTAGGCCACGGGAAGCGTGGGCTCGGAAACACCATATATTTT
CDR3: CASSLGHGKRGLGNTIYF

V: TRBV6-5
size: many
D: TRBD1
J: TRBJ1-6
DNA: TGTGCCAGCAGTTACGGAGGGGGCTCTCTTGATTCACCCCTCCACTTT
CDR3: CASSYGGGSLDSPLHF

V: TRBV29-1
size: few
D: -
J: TRBJ1-2
DNA: TGCAGCGTTGAAGAGGGGGGGAAGAGCTATGGCTACACCTTC
CDR3: CSVEEGGKSYGYTF

V: TRBV5-1
size: few
D: TRBD2
J: TRBJ2-1
DNA: TGCGCCAGCAGCGAGACCGGGACTAGGTACAATGAGCAGTTCTTC
CDR3: CASSETGTRYNEQFF

V: TRBV10-3
size: few
D: -
J: TRBJ1-2
DNA: TGTGCCATCAGTGCACAGGGAGTGGATGGCTACACCTTC
CDR3: CAISAQGVDGYTF

V: TRBV7-2
size: many
D: -
J: TRBJ2-4
DNA: TGTGCCAGCAGCCTTCGGGACGCTAGCAGGGACATTCAGTACTTC
CDR3: CASSLRDASRDIQYF